This T cell receptor beta chain was sequenced during a study of T cell responses to AZD1222 COVID-19 vaccine. The CDR3 loop spans 15 amino acids. Method: immunoSEQ multiplex PCR; TCRdb's copy keeps in-frame clones and lacks some. The table shows under 150,000 clones, with 88% occurring only once. The TCR was taken from an adult who received the AZD1222 COVID-19 vaccine. The chain links TRBV21-1 to TRBJ1-1; the table assigns TRBD1, which was not confirmed against the DNA. TRBV21-1 is a listed pseudogene. The specimen comprised peripheral blood, sampled 28 days after the second AZD1222 dose. As DNA, the CDR3 is TGTGCCAGCAGCAACAAACAGGGCCTGAACACTGAAGCTTTCTTT. Amino acids: CASSNKQGLNTEAFF.